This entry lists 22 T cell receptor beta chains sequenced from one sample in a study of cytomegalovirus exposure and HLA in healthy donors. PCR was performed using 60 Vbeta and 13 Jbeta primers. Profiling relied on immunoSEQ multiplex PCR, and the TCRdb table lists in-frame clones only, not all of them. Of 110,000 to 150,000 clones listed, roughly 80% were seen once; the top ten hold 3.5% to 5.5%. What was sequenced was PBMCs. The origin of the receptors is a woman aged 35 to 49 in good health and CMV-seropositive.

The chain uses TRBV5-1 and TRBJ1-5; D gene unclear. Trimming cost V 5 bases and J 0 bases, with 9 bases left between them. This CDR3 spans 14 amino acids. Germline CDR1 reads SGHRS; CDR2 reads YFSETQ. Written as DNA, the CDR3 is TGCGCCAGCAGTCCCGGTTATAGCAATCAGCCCCAGCATTTT. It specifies CASSPGYSNQPQHF.

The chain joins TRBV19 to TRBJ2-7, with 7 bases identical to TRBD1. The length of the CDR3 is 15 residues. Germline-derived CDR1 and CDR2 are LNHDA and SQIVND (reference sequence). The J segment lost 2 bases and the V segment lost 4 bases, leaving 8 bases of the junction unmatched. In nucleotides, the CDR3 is TGTGCCAGTAGTAAAACAGGGGTAGGGACCTACGAGCAGTACTTC. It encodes CASSKTGVGTYEQYF.

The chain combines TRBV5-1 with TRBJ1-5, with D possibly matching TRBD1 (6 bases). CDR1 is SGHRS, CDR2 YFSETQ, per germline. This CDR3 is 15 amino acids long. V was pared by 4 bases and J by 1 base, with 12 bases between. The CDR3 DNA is TGCGCCAGCAGCCCCACTGGGGGCAGCAATCAGCCCCAGCATTTT. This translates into CASSPTGGSNQPQHF.

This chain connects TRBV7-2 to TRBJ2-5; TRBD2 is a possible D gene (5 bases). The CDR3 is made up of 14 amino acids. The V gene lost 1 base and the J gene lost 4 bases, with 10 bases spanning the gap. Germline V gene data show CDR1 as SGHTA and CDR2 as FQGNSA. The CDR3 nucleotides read TGTGCCAGCAGCTTAGTTCCAGGAGGAGAGACCCAGTACTTC. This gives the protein CASSLVPGGETQYF.

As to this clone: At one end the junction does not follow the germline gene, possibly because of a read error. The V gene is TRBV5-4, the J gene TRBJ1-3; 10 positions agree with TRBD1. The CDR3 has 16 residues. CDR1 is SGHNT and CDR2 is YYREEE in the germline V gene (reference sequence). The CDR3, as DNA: TGTGCCAACAGCGCTAGACAGGGGGCGTTTGGAAACACCATATATTTT. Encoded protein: CANSARQGAFGNTIYF.

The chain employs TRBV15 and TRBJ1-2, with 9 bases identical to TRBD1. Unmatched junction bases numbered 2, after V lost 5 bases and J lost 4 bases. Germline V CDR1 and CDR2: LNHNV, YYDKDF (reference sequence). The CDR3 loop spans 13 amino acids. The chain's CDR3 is CATSPDRGYGYTF. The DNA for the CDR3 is TGTGCCACCAGCCCGGACAGGGGCTATGGCTACACCTTC.

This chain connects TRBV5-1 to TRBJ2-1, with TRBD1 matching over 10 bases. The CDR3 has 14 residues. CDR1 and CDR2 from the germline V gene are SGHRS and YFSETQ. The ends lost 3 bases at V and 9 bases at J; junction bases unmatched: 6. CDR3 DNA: TGCGCCAGCAGCTCGGGACAGGGGCAAGGTGAGCAGTTCTTC. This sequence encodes CASSSGQGQGEQFF.

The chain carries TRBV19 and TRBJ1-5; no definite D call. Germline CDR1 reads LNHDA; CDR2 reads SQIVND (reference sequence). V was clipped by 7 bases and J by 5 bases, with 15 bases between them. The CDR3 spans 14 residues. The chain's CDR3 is CASTTGSIDQPQHF. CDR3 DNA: TGTGCCAGTACAACGGGGTCAATCGATCAGCCCCAGCATTTT.

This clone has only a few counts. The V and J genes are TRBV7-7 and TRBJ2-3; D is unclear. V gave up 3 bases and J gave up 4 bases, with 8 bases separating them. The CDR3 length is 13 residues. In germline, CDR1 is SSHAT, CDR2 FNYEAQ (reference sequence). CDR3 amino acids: CASSFGSSDTQYF. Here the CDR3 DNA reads TGTGCCAGCAGCTTCGGGTCCTCAGATACGCAGTATTTT.

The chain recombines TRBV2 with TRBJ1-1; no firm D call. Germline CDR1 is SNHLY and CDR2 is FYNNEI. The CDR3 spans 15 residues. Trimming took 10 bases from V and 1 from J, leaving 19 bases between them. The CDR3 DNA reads TGTGCCACCCAAATAGACTCGTTAGGGAACACTGAAGCTTTCTTT. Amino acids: CATQIDSLGNTEAFF.

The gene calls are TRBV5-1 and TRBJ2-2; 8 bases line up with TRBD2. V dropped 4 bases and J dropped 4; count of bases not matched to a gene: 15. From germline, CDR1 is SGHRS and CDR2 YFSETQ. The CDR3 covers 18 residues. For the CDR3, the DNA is TGCGCCAGCAGCAACAACGGGGGGGGGCAAGTCTCCACCGGGGAGCTGTTTTTT. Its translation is CASSNNGGGQVSTGELFF.

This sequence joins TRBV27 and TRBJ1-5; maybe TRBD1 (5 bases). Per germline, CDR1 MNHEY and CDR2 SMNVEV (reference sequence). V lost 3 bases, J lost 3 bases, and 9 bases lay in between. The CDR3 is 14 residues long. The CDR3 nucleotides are TGTGCCAGCAGTTTTCACAGGACCAATCAGCCCCAGCATTTT. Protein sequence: CASSFHRTNQPQHF.

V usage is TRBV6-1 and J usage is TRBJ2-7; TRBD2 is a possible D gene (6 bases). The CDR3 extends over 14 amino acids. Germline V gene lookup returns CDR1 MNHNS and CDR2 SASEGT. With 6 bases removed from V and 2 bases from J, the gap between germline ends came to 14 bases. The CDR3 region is CASSSRETAYEQYF. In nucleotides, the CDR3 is TGTGCCAGCAGCTCTCGGGAGACGGCCTACGAGCAGTACTTC.

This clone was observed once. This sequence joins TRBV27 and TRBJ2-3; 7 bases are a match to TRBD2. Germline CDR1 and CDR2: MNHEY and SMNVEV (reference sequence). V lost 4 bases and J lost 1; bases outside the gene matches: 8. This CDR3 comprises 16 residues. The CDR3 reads CASSSLRESGTDTQYF. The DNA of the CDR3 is TGTGCCAGCAGTTCGCTGCGGGAGAGTGGCACAGATACGCAGTATTTT.

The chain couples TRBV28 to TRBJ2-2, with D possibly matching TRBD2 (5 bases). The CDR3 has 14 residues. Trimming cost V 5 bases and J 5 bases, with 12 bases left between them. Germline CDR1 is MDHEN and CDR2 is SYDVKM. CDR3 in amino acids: CASSLPEETGELFF. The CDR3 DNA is TGTGCCAGCAGTCTCCCGGAGGAAACCGGGGAGCTGTTTTTT.

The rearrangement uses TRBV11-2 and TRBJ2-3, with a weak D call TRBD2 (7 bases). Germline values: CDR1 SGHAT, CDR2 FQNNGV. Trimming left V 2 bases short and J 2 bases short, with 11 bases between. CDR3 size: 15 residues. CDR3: CASSLRGGTTDTQYF. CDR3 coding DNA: TGTGCCAGCAGCTTAAGGGGGGGGACCACAGATACGCAGTATTTT.

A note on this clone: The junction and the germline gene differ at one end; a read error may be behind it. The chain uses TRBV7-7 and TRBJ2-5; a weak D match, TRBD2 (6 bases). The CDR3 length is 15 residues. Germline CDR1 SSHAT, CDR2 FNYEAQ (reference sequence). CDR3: CASSLAEVSQETQYF. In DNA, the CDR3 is TGTGCTAGCAGCTTAGCGGAGGTTTCCCAAGAGACCCAGTACTTC.

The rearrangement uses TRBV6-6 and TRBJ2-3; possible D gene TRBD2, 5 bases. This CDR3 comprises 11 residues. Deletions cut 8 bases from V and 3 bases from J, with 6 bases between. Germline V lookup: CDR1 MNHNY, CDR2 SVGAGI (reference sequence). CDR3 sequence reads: CASGRTDTQYF. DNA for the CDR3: TGTGCCAGCGGGAGAACAGATACGCAGTATTTT.

CDR3 DNA sequence: TGTGCCAGCAGAATTAGCGGGAGTTCCTACAATGAGCAGTTCTTC. Protein sequence: CASRISGSSYNEQFF. This chain links TRBV5-6 with TRBJ2-1, with TRBD2 matching over 9 bases. The J segment lost 1 base and the V segment lost 5 bases, leaving 4 bases of the junction unmatched. Germline V gene sequence: CDR1 SGHDT, CDR2 YYEEEE. The CDR3 contains 15 residues.

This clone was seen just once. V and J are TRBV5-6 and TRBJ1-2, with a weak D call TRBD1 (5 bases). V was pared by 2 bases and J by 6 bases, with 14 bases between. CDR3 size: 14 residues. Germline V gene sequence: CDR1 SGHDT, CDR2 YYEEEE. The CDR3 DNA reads TGTGCCAGCAGCTTTTGGAGGGGATCAGATGGCTACACCTTC. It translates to CASSFWRGSDGYTF. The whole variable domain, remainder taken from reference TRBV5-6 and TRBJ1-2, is DAGVTQSPTHLIKTRGQQVTLRCSPKSGHDTVSWYQQALGQGPQFIFQYYEEEERQRGNFPDRFSGHQFPNYSSELNVNALLLGDSALYLCASSFWRGSDGYTFGSGTRLTVV.

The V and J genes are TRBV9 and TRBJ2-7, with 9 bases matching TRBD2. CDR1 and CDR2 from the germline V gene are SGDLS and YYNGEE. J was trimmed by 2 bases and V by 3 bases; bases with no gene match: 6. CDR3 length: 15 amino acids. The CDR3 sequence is CASSGSTSGTYEQYF. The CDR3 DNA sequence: TGTGCCAGCAGCGGCTCGACTAGCGGTACCTACGAGCAGTACTTC.

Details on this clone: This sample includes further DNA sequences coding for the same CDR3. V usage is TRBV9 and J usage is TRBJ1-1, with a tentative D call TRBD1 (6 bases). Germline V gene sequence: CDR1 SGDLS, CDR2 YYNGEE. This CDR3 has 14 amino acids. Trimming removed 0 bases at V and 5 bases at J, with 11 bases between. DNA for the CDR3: TGTGCCAGCAGCGTAGCAACAGGGCGAACTGAAGCTTTCTTT. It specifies CASSVATGRTEAFF.